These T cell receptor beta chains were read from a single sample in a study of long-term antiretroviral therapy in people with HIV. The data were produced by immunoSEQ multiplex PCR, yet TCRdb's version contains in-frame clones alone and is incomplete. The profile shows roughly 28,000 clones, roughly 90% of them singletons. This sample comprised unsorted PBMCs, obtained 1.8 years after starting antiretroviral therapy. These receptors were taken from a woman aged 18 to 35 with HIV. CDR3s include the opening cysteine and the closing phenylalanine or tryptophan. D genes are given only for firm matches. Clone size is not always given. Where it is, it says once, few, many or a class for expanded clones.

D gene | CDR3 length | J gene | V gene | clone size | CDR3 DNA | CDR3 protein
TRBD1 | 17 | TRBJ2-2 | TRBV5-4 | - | TGTGCCAGCAGCTTTTTTGCCCAGGGGGCAAAGACCGGGGAGCTGTTTTTT | CASSFFAQGAKTGELFF
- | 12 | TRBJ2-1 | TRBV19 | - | TGTGCCAGTAGTCCAGGGGCCGGGGAGCAGTTCTTC | CASSPGAGEQFF
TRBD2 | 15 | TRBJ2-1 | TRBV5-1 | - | TGCGCCAGCAGCATTAGCGGGAGAGTTTACAATGAGCAGTTCTTC | CASSISGRVYNEQFF
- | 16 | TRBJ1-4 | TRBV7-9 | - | TGTGCCAGCAGCTTAGTCGTAGGGTCTGGTAATGAAAAACTGTTTTTT | CASSLVVGSGNEKLFF
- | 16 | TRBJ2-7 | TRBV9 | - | TGTGCCAGCAGCCCCAACCCCAGGGTGGAGACTTACGAGCAGTACTTC | CASSPNPRVETYEQYF
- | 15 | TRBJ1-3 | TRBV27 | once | TGTGCCAGCAGTTTATCCAGCCTCTCTGGAAACACCATATATTTT | CASSLSSLSGNTIYF
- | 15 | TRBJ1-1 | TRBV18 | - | TGTGCCAGCTCTCCATTTGGACAGCCGAACACTGAAGCTTTCTTT | CASSPFGQPNTEAFF
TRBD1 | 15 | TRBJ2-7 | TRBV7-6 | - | TGTGCCAGCAGCCCCGGACAGGGGCAGGGCAACGAGCAGTACTTC | CASSPGQGQGNEQYF
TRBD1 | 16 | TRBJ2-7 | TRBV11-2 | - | TGTGCCAGCAGCTTAGAGGCCGGGACAGGGATCTACGAGCAGTACTTC | CASSLEAGTGIYEQYF
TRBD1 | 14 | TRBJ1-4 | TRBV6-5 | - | TGTGCCAGCAGTGCACAGGGGAAGGGTGAAAAACTGTTTTTT | CASSAQGKGEKLFF
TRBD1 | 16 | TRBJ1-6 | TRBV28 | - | TGTGCCAGCAGCTCTGGACAGGGGGCCTATAATTCACCCCTCCACTTT | CASSSGQGAYNSPLHF
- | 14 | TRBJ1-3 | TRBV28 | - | TGTGCCAGCAGAGAGCACGGCTCTGGAAACACCATATATTTT | CASREHGSGNTIYF
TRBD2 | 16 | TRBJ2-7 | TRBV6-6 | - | TGTGCCAGCAGTTACTTCGTGCTAGCGGGCGGGGACGAGCAGTACTTC | CASSYFVLAGGDEQYF
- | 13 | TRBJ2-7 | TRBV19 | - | TGTGCCAGTAGCCTTACTAGCTTTAGCGAGCAGTACTTC | CASSLTSFSEQYF
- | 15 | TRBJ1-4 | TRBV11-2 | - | TGTGCCAGCAGCCCCGGGGGGGCGGAAAATGAAAAACTGTTTTTT | CASSPGGAENEKLFF
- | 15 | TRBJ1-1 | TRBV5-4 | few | TGTGCCAGCAGCCTTCCTGGGCCGATGAACACTGAAGCTTTCTTT | CASSLPGPMNTEAFF
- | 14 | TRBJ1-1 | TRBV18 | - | TGTGCCAGCTCACCCGACAGGAGTAACACTGAAGCTTTCTTT | CASSPDRSNTEAFF
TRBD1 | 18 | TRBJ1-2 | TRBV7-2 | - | TGTGCCAGCACCCTTAGACCCCCCGGGACAGGGGGCGCGGGGGGCTACACCTTC | CASTLRPPGTGGAGGYTF
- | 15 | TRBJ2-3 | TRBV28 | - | TGTGCCAGCAGTTTCCGGGGGCTAAGCACAGATACGCAGTATTTT | CASSFRGLSTDTQYF
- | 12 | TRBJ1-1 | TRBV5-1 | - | TGCGCCAGCAGCCCCTCCGGGACTGAAGCTTTCTTT | CASSPSGTEAFF
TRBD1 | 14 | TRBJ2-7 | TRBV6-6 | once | TGTGCCAGCAAGCGCGGGACAGGCGTTTACGAGCAGTACTTC | CASKRGTGVYEQYF
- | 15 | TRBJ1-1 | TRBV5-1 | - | TGCGCCAGCAGTAGCGGGCCCATGATGAACACTGAAGCTTTCTTT | CASSSGPMMNTEAFF
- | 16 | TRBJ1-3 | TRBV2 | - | TGTGCCAGCAGCCTAGCAGGCGGTAACTCTGGAAACACCATATATTTT | CASSLAGGNSGNTIYF
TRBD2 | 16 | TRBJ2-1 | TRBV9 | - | TGTGCCAGCAGCGATCCCACTAGCGGATCCTACAATGAGCAGTTCTTC | CASSDPTSGSYNEQFF
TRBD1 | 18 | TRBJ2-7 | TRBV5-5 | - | TGTGCCAGCAGCTTGACGGACAGGGAAGATCTCCTTCCTTTGGGGCAGTACTTC | CASSLTDREDLLPLGQYF
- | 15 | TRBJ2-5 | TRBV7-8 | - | TGTGCCAGCAGCTTAGTCGGGACTTTACAAGAGACCCAGTACTTC | CASSLVGTLQETQYF
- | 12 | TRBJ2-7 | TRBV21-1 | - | TGTGCCAGCAGCAAAAAGGTCTACGAGCAGTACTTC | CASSKKVYEQYF
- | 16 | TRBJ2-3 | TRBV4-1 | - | TGCGCCAGCAGCCAAGAGAGTCTAGGGGGTGGGGATACGCAGTATTTT | CASSQESLGGGDTQYF
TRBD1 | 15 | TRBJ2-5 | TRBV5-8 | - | TGTGCCAGCAGCACAAGGACAGGGGTGATAGAGACCCAGTACTTC | CASSTRTGVIETQYF
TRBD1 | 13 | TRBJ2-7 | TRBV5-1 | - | TGCGCCAGCAGCTCGACAGGGGGCGGCGAGCAGTACTTC | CASSSTGGGEQYF
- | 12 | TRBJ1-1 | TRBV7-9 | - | TGTGCCAGCTCTCAGGGGTCCACTGAAGCTTTCTTT | CASSQGSTEAFF
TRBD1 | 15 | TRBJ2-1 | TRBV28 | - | TGTGCCAGCACCGTGGGACAGAGCTCCTACAATGAGCAGTTCTTC | CASTVGQSSYNEQFF
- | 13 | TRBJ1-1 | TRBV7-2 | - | TGTGCCAGCAGCCGTGATCCCAACACTGAAGCTTTCTTT | CASSRDPNTEAFF
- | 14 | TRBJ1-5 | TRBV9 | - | TGTGCCAGCAGCGATGGAAGATACAATCAGCCCCAGCATTTT | CASSDGRYNQPQHF
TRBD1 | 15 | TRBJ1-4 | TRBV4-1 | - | TGCGCCAGCAGCCAAAAACAGGGGGGACGGGAAAAACTGTTTTTT | CASSQKQGGREKLFF